This TCR beta chain emerged from a study of shared clonotypes between healthy human individuals (dated by TCRdb to 2020 to 2022). Notes on the research overall: A couple of women and three men aged 18 to 49 years were included in the cohort. For each donor, three plates each were used for CD4 naive and CD4 memory, two plates were used for CD8 naive, and one plate was used for CD8 memory. Blood TCR repertoires of roughly 5 healthy adults were deeply sequenced to estimate repertoire size and the extent of clonotype sharing between individuals. Different laboratories and diverse techniques were used to prepare libraries and sequence TCR repertoires, to increase sequencing depth and limit assay-specific biases. Between about 0.8 and 8.9 billion PBMCs per donor were obtained by leukapheresis. Results the study describes overall, beyond this receptor: Because the study included only a small number of donors, the genetic and exposure-history diversity represented was limited. Incomplete sequencing was indicated by rarefaction of sorted-subset datasets, despite the large sequencing depth. Based on pairwise subsampling, the degree of clonotype sharing among donors was expected to be affected by sequencing depth. Estimated clonotype richness was generally larger for naive than for memory subsets. Sampling was restricted to blood, and TCR repertoires in tissue are likely to differ from TCR repertoires in blood. Sharing across a few donors was observed for around 5% of naive CD4, less than 4% of naive CD8, over 2% of memory CD4, and roughly 0.4% of memory CD8 clonotypes. Clonotypes shared by all four sorted-subset donors showed higher generation probabilities than non-shared clonotypes.

CD8 naive samples consisted of CD45RO-negative cells that were positively selected for CCR7, yielding a CD45RA+CCR7+ population without TemRA cells. The donors were healthy, HIV-negative adults who had no recently reported acute infections or vaccinations. All donors were Caucasian adults living in Nashville, Tennessee, USA. After blood collection by leukapheresis, PBMCs were isolated using Ficoll-Histopaque density gradient centrifugation and then cryopreserved in the vapor phase of liquid nitrogen. Analytical flow cytometry was used to check the purity and quantity of every magnetically sorted T cell population. Genomic DNA was isolated from each sorted fraction and quantified by UV absorbance on a Nanodrop 2000c. CDR1 and CDR2 (SGHTA, FQGNSA) derive from the germline V gene. Spanning cysteine to phenylalanine, the CDR3 consists of 13 amino acids. Of the read, only the CDR3 DNA is kept; its 39 bases are in frame from base 1. V sheds 4 bases and J sheds 7 bases, leaving 11 bases between their ends.

Details on this clone: The specificity of this receptor is unknown. No per-base quality is available; no much larger clone lies one base away.

Using the deep immunoSEQ assay, TCR CDR3 regions were amplified from genomic DNA by multiplex PCR. For each cell subset, the extracted genomic DNA was distributed evenly across all wells of several immunoSEQ 96-well plates, and each plate served as one replicate. Each replicate PCR for sorted subsets received around 200 ng genomic DNA, equal to about 30,000 T cell genomes. The purified libraries were quantified using a Qubit 3.0 fluorometer, sized with a Bioanalyzer 2100, and then quantified again using the KAPA Library Quantification kit. A separate single-read 150-cycle Illumina NextSeq 550 flow cell was used to sequence each immunoSEQ 96-well plate. The paper's processing steps were these. Because the immunoSEQ output held only junctional sequences and lacked quality scores, the filtering could not match the filtering applied to full-length reads. Sequences were annotated with PyIR, a Python wrapper for IgBLAST v1.9, and V/J genes and CDR3 were assigned using IMGT germline references. Reads were filtered out if the reads had weak V/J assignments (E-value above 1e-6), no CDR3, stop codons, out-of-frame junctions, or ambiguous translated residues. V3J clonotypes were defined as sequences sharing the same inferred V gene, J gene, and CDR3 amino acid sequence. Percentage overlap between repertoires was computed as shared unique clonotypes divided by the size of the smaller repertoire. Repertoire richness was assessed with RTK rarefaction, the Chao1 estimator, and Recon v2.1 estimates of unobserved clonotypes. Generation probabilities for all TCRbeta clonotypes obtained by the gDNA method from several donors were computed using OLGA. TCRdb took over this immuneACCESS table, retaining in-frame rearrangements with V and J assigned. Such tables are incomplete; in checked studies, under half of the missing clones stem from an unresolved V gene, and the remainder is unexplained. V, J and clone size are taken as reported in that table, and D and trimming were inferred from the DNA itself. The table for this sample lists roughly 2,000,000 clones; roughly 95% of them were counted only once. 1.5% to 2% of the sample goes to the ten largest clones.

The chain couples TRBV7-2 to TRBJ2-1, with the D gene not clear enough to name. The sample taken for sequencing was naive CD8+ T cells from PBMCs. The sample's cell subset or site, from its label and the paper: CD45RA+CCR7+. This clonotype was obtained from a man younger than 30 in good health. Some clones in this sample may be carry-over from other donors' samples. The CDR3 loop reads CASSSINRNEQFF. The DNA sequence follows: TGTGCCAGCAGCTCGATTAATAGAAATGAGCAGTTCTTC.